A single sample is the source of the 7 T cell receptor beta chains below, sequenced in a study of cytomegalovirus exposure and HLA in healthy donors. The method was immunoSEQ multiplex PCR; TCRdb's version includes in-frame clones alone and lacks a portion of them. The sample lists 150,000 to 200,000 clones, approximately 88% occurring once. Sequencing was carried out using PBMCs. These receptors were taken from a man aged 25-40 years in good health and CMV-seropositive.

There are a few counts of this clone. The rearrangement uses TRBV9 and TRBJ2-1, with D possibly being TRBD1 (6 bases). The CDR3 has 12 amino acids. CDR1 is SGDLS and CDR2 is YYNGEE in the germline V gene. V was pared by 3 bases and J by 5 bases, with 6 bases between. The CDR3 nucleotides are TGTGCCAGCAGCGAGGGGGACAATGAGCAGTTCTTC. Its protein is CASSEGDNEQFF.

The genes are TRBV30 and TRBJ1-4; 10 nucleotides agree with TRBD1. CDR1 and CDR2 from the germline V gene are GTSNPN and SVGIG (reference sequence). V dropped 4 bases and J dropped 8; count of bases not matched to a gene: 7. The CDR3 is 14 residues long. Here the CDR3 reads CAWKSGTGDEKLFF. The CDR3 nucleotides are TGTGCCTGGAAATCCGGGACAGGGGACGAAAAACTGTTTTTT.

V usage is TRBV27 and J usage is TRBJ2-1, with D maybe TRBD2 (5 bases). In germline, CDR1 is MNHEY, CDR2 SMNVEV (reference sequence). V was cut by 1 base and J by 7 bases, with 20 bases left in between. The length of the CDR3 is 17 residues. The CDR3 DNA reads TGTGCCAGCAGTTTATTGTGGACTCAATCTATAATGAATGAGCAGTTCTTC. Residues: CASSLLWTQSIMNEQFF.

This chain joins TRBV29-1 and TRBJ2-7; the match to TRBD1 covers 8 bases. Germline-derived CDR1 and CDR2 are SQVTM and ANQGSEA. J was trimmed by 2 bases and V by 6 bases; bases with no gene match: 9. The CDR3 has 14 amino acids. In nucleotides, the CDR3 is TGCAGCGTCACCCCGGACAGGGCCCCCTACGAGCAGTACTTC. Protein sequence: CSVTPDRAPYEQYF.

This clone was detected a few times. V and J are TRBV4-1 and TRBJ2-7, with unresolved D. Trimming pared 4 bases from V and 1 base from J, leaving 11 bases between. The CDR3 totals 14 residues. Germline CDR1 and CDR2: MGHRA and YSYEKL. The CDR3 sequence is CASSPRSGSYEQYF. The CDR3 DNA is TGCGCCAGCAGCCCCCGGTCCGGGTCCTACGAGCAGTACTTC.

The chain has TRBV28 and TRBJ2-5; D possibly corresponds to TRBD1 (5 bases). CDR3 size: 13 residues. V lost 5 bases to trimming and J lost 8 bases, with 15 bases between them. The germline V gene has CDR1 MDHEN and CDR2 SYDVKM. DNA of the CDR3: TGTGCCAGCAGTCCCAGGGTTGGGGATACCCAGTACTTC. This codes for CASSPRVGDTQYF.

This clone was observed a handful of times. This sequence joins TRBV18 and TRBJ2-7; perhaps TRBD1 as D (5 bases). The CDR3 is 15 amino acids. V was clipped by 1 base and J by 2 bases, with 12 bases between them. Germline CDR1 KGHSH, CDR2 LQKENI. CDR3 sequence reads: CASSPLDSPPYEQYF. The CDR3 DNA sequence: TGTGCCAGCTCACCACTCGACAGCCCTCCCTACGAGCAGTACTTC. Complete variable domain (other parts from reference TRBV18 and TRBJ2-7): NAGVMQNPRHLVRRRGQEARLRCSPMKGHSHVYWYRQLPEEGLKFMVYLQKENIIDESGMPKERFSAEFPKEGPSILRIQQVVRGDSAAYFCASSPLDSPPYEQYFGPGTRLTVT.